This T cell receptor beta chain was sequenced during a study of shared clonotypes between healthy human individuals. CDR3 length: 16 residues. V gave up 4 bases and J gave up 5 bases; unmatched junction bases: 9. Germline CDR1 is MNHNS and CDR2 is SASEGT. The data were produced by immunoSEQ multiplex PCR, yet TCRdb's version contains in-frame clones alone and is incomplete. The repertoire includes millions of clones, roughly 94% of them detected once, and about 0.13% sits in the top ten. The sequence derives from a man aged 18 to 29 in good health. The chain couples TRBV6-1 to TRBJ2-5; 11 bases agree with TRBD1. Input material: naive CD4+ T cells sorted from blood. Subset indicated: CD45RA+ positively selected. CDR3 sequence reads: CASSVGTGGGLETQYF. CDR3 in DNA: TGTGCCAGCAGTGTAGGGACAGGGGGAGGGTTGGAGACCCAGTACTTC.